A selection of T cell receptor beta chains follows, all from one sample in a study of T cell changes during pregnancy in multiple sclerosis. This table comes from immunoSEQ multiplex PCR, and its TCRdb copy is limited to in-frame clones, with some not included. The sample contains under 70,000 clones, around 94% of which appear only once. The specimen was peripheral blood, collected in the third trimester of pregnancy. The receptors originated from a female donor in good health, enrolled as a control in a pregnancy study. CDR3s include the opening cysteine and the closing phenylalanine or tryptophan. D genes are given only for firm matches. Only part of the rows carry a size: once, few, many, or a class if the clone is expanded.

j_call clone_size v_call d_call cdr3_aa cdr3_nt
TRBJ2-1 . TRBV4-3 TRBD2 CASSQDPPTSGRHVWQFF TGCGCCAGCAGCCAAGATCCCCCTACTAGCGGGAGGCACGTGTGGCAGTTCTTC
TRBJ1-3 once TRBV7-9 . CASSPWTAAGNTIYF TGTGCCAGCAGCCCTTGGACAGCGGCCGGAAACACCATATATTTT
TRBJ2-2 . TRBV15 TRBD2 CATSASGGAGELFF TGTGCCACCAGCGCTAGCGGGGGGGCCGGGGAGCTGTTTTTT
TRBJ2-1 . TRBV29-1 TRBD2 CSVRAAPSGGPKMSSYNEQFF TGCAGCGTGCGGGCCGCCCCAAGCGGGGGGCCAAAGATGAGCTCCTACAATGAGCAGTTCTTC
TRBJ2-1 few TRBV29-1 TRBD1 CSGDRAYNEQFF TGCAGCGGGGACAGGGCTTACAATGAGCAGTTCTTC
TRBJ2-7 once TRBV27 TRBD1 CASSLGSGQGPSRNEQYF TGTGCCAGCAGTTTGGGATCGGGACAGGGGCCGAGCAGGAACGAGCAGTACTTC
TRBJ2-7 . TRBV7-2 . CASREDVSYEQYF TGTGCCAGCAGGGAGGACGTGTCCTACGAGCAGTACTTC
TRBJ2-2 . TRBV4-2 . CASSPPRYTGELFF TGTGCCAGCAGCCCACCCAGGTACACCGGGGAGCTGTTTTTT
TRBJ2-7 . TRBV7-2 . CASSPETRGYEQYF TGTGCCAGCAGTCCGGAGACTAGAGGGTACGAGCAGTACTTC
TRBJ1-1 . TRBV7-9 TRBD1 CASSLASTGTNTEAFF TGTGCCAGCAGCTTAGCGTCGACAGGGACGAACACTGAAGCTTTCTTT
TRBJ2-3 . TRBV7-2 TRBD2 CASSFLAGVLDTQYF TGTGCCAGCAGCTTCCTAGCGGGAGTTTTAGATACGCAGTATTTT
TRBJ2-1 . TRBV2 . CASSPQQAIEQFF TGTGCCAGCAGTCCCCAGCAGGCGATTGAGCAGTTCTTC
TRBJ2-1 . TRBV10-2 TRBD1 CASSRQGAVEQFF TGCGCCAGCAGTCGACAGGGGGCGGTTGAGCAGTTCTTC
TRBJ1-4 . TRBV2 . CASSYTGKGYLFF TGTGCCAGCAGTTACACAGGGAAGGGCTACCTGTTTTTT
TRBJ2-7 . TRBV19 TRBD1 CASSTLPYRGAEQYF TGTGCCAGTAGTACCCTGCCGTACAGGGGTGCCGAGCAGTACTTC
TRBJ2-3 . TRBV11-2 TRBD2 CASSPIRVLAGSTDTQYF TGTGCCAGCAGCCCAATTCGGGTACTAGCGGGAAGCACAGATACGCAGTATTTT
TRBJ2-5 few TRBV10-3 . CAISAVQSLWFGQQETQYF TGTGCCATCAGTGCGGTCCAGAGTCTTTGGTTTGGGCAACAAGAGACCCAGTACTTC
TRBJ2-1 once TRBV5-1 TRBD1 CASSLGTVSYNEQFF TGCGCCAGCAGCTTAGGGACAGTCTCCTACAATGAGCAGTTCTTC
TRBJ2-3 . TRBV18 TRBD2 CASSPLRTGTSGYTDTQYF TGTGCCAGCTCACCACTGAGGACCGGGACTAGCGGATACACAGATACGCAGTATTTT
TRBJ2-3 . TRBV9 TRBD2 CASSVMRGEKGDTQYF TGTGCCAGCAGCGTAATGCGGGGGGAAAAGGGGGATACGCAGTATTTT
TRBJ1-1 . TRBV27 TRBD1 CASRLQGGFTEAFF TGTGCCAGCAGGCTCCAGGGGGGTTTCACTGAAGCTTTCTTT
TRBJ1-2 few TRBV27 TRBD1 CASSFDRDYGYTF TGTGCCAGCAGTTTTGACAGGGACTATGGCTACACCTTC
TRBJ1-5 . TRBV27 TRBD1 CASSLGTATSPQHF TGTGCCAGCAGCCTCGGGACAGCCACTAGTCCCCAGCATTTT
TRBJ2-7 . TRBV29-1 TRBD2 CSVSLPLAGVTYEQYF TGCAGCGTTTCCCTCCCATTAGCGGGGGTTACCTACGAGCAGTACTTC
TRBJ2-5 . TRBV19 TRBD2 CASSMGLAGFETQYF TGTGCCAGTAGTATGGGACTAGCGGGGTTTGAGACCCAGTACTTC
TRBJ2-2 . TRBV4-3 . CASSFQGGIKAGELFF TGCGCCAGCAGCTTCCAGGGAGGAATAAAGGCCGGGGAGCTGTTTTTT
TRBJ2-1 . TRBV4-1 TRBD2 CASSQLAGGRNEQFF TGCGCCAGCAGCCAACTTGCGGGAGGGCGTAATGAGCAGTTCTTC
TRBJ1-3 . TRBV23-1 TRBD1 CASSQTFTPGTEAGNTIYF TGCGCCAGCAGTCAAACTTTCACCCCCGGGACAGAAGCCGGAAACACCATATATTTT
TRBJ1-1 . TRBV2 . CASSGNLNTEAFF TGTGCCAGCAGCGGGAATCTGAACACTGAAGCTTTCTTT
TRBJ2-7 . TRBV7-2 . CASSLSRTAYEQYF TGTGCCAGCAGCTTATCCCGGACAGCCTACGAGCAGTACTTC
TRBJ1-5 . TRBV5-8 TRBD1 CASSLGWGQRRNQPQHF TGTGCCAGCAGCTTAGGTTGGGGACAGCGTCGCAATCAGCCCCAGCATTTT
TRBJ1-5 . TRBV27 . CASSLFWGDNQPQHF TGTGCCAGCAGTTTATTTTGGGGGGACAATCAGCCCCAGCATTTT
TRBJ1-5 . TRBV23-1 . CATREPRILAGNQPQHF TGCGCCACCCGGGAGCCGAGGATACTGGCTGGCAATCAGCCCCAGCATTTT
TRBJ1-2 . TRBV28 TRBD1 CASIRSAGQGYGYTF TGTGCCAGCATTCGTAGCGCCGGACAGGGGTATGGCTACACCTTC
TRBJ2-1 . TRBV7-3 TRBD2 CASSYTSGSWNEQFF TGTGCCAGCAGCTATACTAGCGGGAGTTGGAATGAGCAGTTCTTC
TRBJ2-1 . TRBV11-3 TRBD2 CASSSRASGYNEQFF TGTGCCAGCAGCTCCAGGGCTAGCGGATACAATGAGCAGTTCTTC
TRBJ1-5 . TRBV6-5 . CASSSAGNNQPQHF TGTGCCAGCAGTTCAGCAGGGAACAATCAGCCCCAGCATTTT
TRBJ2-1 . TRBV19 TRBD1 CASQPGQGGWEQFF TGTGCCAGTCAACCGGGACAGGGGGGGTGGGAGCAGTTCTTC
TRBJ2-7 . TRBV18 TRBD1 CASSPVYYPGQGIYEQYF TGTGCCAGCTCACCGGTTTACTATCCGGGACAGGGGATCTACGAGCAGTACTTC
TRBJ2-7 . TRBV7-9 TRBD2 CASSLVRTSGRSYEQYF TGTGCCAGCAGCTTAGTGCGGACTAGCGGGCGCTCCTACGAGCAGTACTTC
TRBJ1-5 . TRBV28 . CASNYRTQGNQPQHF TGTGCCAGCAATTACAGGACCCAGGGCAATCAGCCCCAGCATTTT
TRBJ2-3 . TRBV19 TRBD2 CASSYSGKGDTQYF TGTGCCAGTAGTTACAGCGGGAAAGGGGATACGCAGTATTTT
TRBJ2-2 . TRBV19 TRBD2 CASRVAGGYTGELFF TGTGCCAGTAGGGTGGCGGGGGGATACACCGGGGAGCTGTTTTTT
TRBJ2-7 . TRBV6-5 TRBD1 CASLSPGQGYEQYF TGTGCCAGCCTTTCTCCGGGACAGGGTTACGAGCAGTACTTC
TRBJ1-2 few TRBV28 . CASSLEAGNYGYTF TGTGCCAGCAGTTTAGAAGCAGGAAACTATGGCTACACCTTC
TRBJ1-5 . TRBV11-2 . CASSLSHNSNQPQHF TGTGCCAGCAGCTTATCACACAACAGCAATCAGCCCCAGCATTTT
TRBJ2-1 . TRBV7-3 TRBD2 CASSLWVSGGAGGEQFF TGTGCCAGCAGCTTATGGGTTAGCGGGGGGGCTGGAGGTGAGCAGTTCTTC
TRBJ2-5 . TRBV25-1 TRBD1 CASSEGQGETQYF TGTGCCAGCAGTGAGGGACAGGGAGAGACCCAGTACTTC
TRBJ2-3 . TRBV29-1 TRBD1 CNYRGTTDTQYF TGCAACTACAGGGGAACCACAGATACGCAGTATTTT
TRBJ2-2 . TRBV2 TRBD2 CASSGEAGLGELFF TGTGCCAGCAGTGGAGAAGCGGGGCTCGGGGAGCTGTTTTTT
TRBJ2-2 few TRBV4-2 TRBD1 CASSQGTGDTGELFF TGTGCCAGCAGCCAAGGGACAGGGGACACCGGGGAGCTGTTTTTT